This paragraph covers one T cell receptor beta chain sequence. Deep-level running was used for the assay. The assay was immunoSEQ multiplex PCR, and TCRdb's table has in-frame clones only and misses some. This table holds more than 400,000 clones, 95% to 96% found once. This entry belongs to a study of shared clonotypes between healthy human individuals. In germline, CDR1 is LNHDA, CDR2 SQIVND (reference sequence). V lost 7 bases and J 5 bases, leaving 17 bases between the germline ends. The CDR3 is made up of 15 amino acids. Specimen: naive CD4+ T cells sorted from blood. Subset here: CD45RA+ positively selected. The TCR was taken from a woman in her twenties or thirties in good health. V and J are TRBV19 and TRBJ1-4; maybe TRBD1 (5 bases). In DNA, the CDR3 is TGTGCCAGTAAAACCCGACAGCTCAAAAATGAAAAACTGTTTTTT. This encodes CASKTRQLKNEKLFF.